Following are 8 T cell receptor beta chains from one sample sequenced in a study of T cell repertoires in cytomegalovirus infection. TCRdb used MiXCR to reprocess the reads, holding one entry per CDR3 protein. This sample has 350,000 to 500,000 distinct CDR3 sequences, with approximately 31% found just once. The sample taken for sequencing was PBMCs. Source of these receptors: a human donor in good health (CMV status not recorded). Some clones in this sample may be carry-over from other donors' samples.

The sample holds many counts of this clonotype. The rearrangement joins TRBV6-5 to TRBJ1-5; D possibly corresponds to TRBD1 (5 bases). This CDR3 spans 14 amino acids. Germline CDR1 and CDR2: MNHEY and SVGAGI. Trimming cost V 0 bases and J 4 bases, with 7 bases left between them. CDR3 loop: CASSYSRGNQPQHF. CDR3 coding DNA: TGTGCCAGCAGTTACTCGCGGGGGAATCAGCCCCAGCATTTT.

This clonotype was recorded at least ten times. CDR3 sequence: CASSVNFRGGEQFF. The DNA for the CDR3 is TGTGCCAGCAGCGTTAACTTCAGGGGAGGTGAGCAGTTCTTC. V usage is TRBV7-8 and J usage is TRBJ2-1; either TRBD1 or TRBD2 may fit D (6 bases each). Trimming shortened V by 5 bases and J by 9 bases, and 17 bases separated the two germline ends. CDR3 length: 14 amino acids. Germline V CDR1 and CDR2: SGHVS, FQNEAQ.

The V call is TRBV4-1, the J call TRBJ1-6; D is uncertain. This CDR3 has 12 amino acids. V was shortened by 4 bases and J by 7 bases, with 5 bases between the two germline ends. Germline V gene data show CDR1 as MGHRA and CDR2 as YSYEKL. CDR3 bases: TGCGCCAGCAGCCCTCAGAATTCACCCCTCCACTTT. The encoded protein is CASSPQNSPLHF.

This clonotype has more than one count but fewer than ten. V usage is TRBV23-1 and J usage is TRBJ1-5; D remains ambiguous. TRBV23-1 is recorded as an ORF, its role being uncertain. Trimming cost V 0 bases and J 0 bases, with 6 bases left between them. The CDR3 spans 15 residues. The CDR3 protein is CASSQSDGSNQPQHF. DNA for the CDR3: TGCGCCAGCAGTCAATCGGACGGTAGCAATCAGCCCCAGCATTTT.

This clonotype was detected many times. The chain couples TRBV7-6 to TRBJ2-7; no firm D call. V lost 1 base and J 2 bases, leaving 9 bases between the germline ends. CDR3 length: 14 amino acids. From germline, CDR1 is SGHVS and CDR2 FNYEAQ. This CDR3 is CASSLVPLTYEQYF. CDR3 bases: TGTGCCAGCAGCTTAGTCCCTTTGACCTACGAGCAGTACTTC.

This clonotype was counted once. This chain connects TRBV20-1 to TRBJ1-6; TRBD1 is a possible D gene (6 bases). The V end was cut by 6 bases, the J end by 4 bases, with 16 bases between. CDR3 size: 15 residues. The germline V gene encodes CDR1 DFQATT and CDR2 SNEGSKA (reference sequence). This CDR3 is CSAGGGQGYNSPLHF. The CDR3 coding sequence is TGCAGTGCGGGGGGCGGCCAGGGGTATAATTCACCCCTCCACTTT.

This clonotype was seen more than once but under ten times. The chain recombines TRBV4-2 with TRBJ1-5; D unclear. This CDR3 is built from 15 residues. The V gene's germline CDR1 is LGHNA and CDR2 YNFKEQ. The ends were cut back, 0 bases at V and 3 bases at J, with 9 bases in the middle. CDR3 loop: CASSQDTIPNQPQHF. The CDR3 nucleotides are TGTGCCAGCAGCCAAGATACCATCCCCAATCAGCCCCAGCATTTT.

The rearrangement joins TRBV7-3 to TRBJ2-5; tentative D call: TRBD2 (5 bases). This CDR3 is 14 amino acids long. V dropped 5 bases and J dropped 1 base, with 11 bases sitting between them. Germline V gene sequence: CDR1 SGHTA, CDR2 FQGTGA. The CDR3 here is CASSPHRGQETQYF. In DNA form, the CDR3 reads TGTGCCAGCAGCCCTCACCGGGGCCAAGAGACCCAGTACTTC.